This TCR beta chain emerged from a study of cytomegalovirus exposure and HLA in healthy donors. The CDR3 covers 15 residues. Germline V gives CDR1 SEHNR, CDR2 FQNEAQ (reference sequence). The V and J ends lost 1 base and 5 bases, in that order; junction bases with no gene match: 5. For this clone: Its antigen is not known.

Points from the study as a whole: TRBV6-2, TRBV6-3 and some other V segments were excluded as indistinguishable. TCR beta sequences reportedly predicted most subjects' HLA-A and HLA-B alleles accurately. Analysis was carried out at a later point, and it linked a missense DCLRE1C variant to TCR beta V- and J-gene trimming.

Primers included in the PCR were 60 Vbeta and 13 Jbeta primers. Sequenced by immunoSEQ multiplex PCR; TCRdb stores in-frame clones only, minus some. The sample records about 220,000 clones, just over 75% being singletons. The chain couples TRBV7-9 to TRBJ2-7; 10 bases agree with TRBD2. The source is a man younger than 35 in good health and CMV-seronegative. Sequenced material: PBMCs. In DNA form, the CDR3 reads TGTGCCAGCAGCTTAGGGGGGAGCGGGAGGGACGAGCAGTACTTC. It is translated as CASSLGGSGRDEQYF.